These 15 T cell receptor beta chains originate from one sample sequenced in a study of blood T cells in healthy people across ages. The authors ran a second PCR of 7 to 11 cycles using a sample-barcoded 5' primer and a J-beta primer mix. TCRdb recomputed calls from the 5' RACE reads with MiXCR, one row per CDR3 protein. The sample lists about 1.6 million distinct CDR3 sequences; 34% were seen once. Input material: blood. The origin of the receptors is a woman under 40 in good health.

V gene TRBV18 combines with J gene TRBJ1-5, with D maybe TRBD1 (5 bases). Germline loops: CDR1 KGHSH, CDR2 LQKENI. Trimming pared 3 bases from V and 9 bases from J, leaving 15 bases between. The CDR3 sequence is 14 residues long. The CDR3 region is CASSPKQDGGPQHF. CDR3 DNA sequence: TGTGCCAGCTCACCCAAACAGGACGGGGGGCCCCAGCATTTT.

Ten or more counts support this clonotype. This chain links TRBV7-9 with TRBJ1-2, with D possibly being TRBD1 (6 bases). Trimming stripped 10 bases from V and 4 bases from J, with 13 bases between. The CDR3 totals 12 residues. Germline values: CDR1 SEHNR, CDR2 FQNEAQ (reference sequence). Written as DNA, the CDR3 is TGTGCCACTCAGGGGCAAGTCTATGGCTACACCTTC. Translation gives CATQGQVYGYTF.

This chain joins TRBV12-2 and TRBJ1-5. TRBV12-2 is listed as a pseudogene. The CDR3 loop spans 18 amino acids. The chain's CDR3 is CASRLAHKDLRSNQPQHF. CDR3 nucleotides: TGTGCAAGTCGCTTAGCGCACAAAGATCTTCGGAGCAATCAGCCCCAGCATTTT.

The CDR3 here is CASSPEAGREPQHF. Written as DNA, the CDR3 is TGTGCCAGCAGCCCAGAGGCCGGGCGGGAGCCCCAGCATTTT. The rearrangement joins TRBV4-2 to TRBJ1-5, with D hard to call. V lost 4 bases, J lost 8 bases, and 15 bases lay in between. The CDR3 loop spans 14 amino acids. Germline loops: CDR1 LGHNA, CDR2 YNFKEQ.

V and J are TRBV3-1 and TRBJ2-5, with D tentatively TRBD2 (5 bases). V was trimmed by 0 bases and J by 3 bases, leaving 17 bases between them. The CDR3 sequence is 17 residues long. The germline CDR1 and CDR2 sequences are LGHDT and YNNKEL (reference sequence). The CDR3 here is CASSQEARRTIKETQYF. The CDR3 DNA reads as TGTGCCAGCAGCCAAGAGGCCAGGAGGACGATAAAAGAGACCCAGTACTTC.

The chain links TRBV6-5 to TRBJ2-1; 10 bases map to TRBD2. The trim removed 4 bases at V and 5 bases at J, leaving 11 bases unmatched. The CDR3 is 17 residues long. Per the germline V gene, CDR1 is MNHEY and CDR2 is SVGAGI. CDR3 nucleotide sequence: TGTGCCAGCAGTTCCCCCATCGGAGCGGGGGGGCACAATGAGCAGTTCTTC. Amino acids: CASSSPIGAGGHNEQFF.

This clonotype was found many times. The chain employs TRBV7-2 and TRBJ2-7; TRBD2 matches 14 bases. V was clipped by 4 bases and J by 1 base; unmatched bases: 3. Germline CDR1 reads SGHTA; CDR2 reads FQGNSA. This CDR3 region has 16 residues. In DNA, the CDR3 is TGTGCCAGCAGCTCCCGACTAGCGGGGGGGTCCTACGAGCAGTACTTC. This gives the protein CASSSRLAGGSYEQYF.

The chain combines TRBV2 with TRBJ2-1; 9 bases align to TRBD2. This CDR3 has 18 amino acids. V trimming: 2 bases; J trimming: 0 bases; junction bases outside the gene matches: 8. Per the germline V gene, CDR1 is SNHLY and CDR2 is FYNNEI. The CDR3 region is CASSEPHSGGISYNEQFF. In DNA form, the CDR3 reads TGTGCCAGCAGTGAACCTCATAGCGGGGGTATCTCCTACAATGAGCAGTTCTTC.

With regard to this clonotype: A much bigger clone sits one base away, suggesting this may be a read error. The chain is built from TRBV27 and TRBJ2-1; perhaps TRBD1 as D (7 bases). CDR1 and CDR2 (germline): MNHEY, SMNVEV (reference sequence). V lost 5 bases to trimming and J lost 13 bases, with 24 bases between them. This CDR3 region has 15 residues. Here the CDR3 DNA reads TGTGCCAGCAGTGGCTCCCAGGGGGGAGAAGAGACCCAGTTCTTC. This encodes CASSGSQGGEETQFF.

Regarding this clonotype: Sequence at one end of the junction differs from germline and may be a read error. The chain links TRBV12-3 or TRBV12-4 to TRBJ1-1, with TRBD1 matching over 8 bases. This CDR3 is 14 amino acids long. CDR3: CASSLWQGATEAFF. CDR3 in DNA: TGCGCCAGCAGTTTGTGGCAGGGGGCCACTGAAGCTTTCTTT.

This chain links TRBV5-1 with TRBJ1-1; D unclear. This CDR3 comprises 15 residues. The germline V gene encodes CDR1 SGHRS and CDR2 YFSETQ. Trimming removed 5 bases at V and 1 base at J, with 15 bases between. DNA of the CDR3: TGCGCCAGCAGACCCGCTTACTCAACGAACACTGAAGCTTTCTTT. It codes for CASRPAYSTNTEAFF.

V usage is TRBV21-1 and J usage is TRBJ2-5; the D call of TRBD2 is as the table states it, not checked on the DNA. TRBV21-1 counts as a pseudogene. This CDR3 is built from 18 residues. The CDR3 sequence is CASSKLNPRATVQETQYF. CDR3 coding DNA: TGTGCCAGCAGCAAACTAAACCCTAGGGCAACGGTCCAAGAGACCCAGTACTTC.

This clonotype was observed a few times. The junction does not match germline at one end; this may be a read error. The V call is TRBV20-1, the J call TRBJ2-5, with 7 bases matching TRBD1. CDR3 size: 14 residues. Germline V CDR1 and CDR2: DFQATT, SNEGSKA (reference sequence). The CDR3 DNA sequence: TGCATTGCTAGCCGAAGACAGGGTGCGGAGACCCAGTACTTC. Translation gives CIASRRQGAETQYF.

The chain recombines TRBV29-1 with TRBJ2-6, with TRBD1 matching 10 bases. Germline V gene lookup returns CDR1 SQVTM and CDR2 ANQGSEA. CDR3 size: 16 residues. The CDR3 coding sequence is TGCAACGTCGGGACAGGGGCTAGCTCTGGGGCCAACGTCCTGACTTTC. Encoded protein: CNVGTGASSGANVLTF.

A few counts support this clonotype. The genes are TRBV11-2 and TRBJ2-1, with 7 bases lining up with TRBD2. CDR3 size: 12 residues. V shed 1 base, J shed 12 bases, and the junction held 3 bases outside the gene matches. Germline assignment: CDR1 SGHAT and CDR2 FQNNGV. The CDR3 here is CASSLVAGVQFF. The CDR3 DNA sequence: TGTGCCAGCAGCTTAGTGGCGGGGGTGCAGTTCTTC.